This entry features one T cell receptor beta chain sequence. Per the original methods: Nucleated cell number was recorded as an estimate derived from reference gene primer amplification. Data came from immunoSEQ multiplex PCR; TCRdb stores just in-frame clones and leaves some out. V and J calls plus clone size are reproduced from that table; the DNA served to infer D and trimming. The repertoire holds fewer than 130,000 clones, with over 75% as singletons. J lost 4 bases, V lost 4 bases, and 10 bases had no gene match. The CDR3 length is 16 residues. CDR1 is MNHEY and CDR2 is SVGAGI in the germline V gene. The entry originates in a study of blood T cell repertoires in COVID-19. As for the study in general: Acute-phase and convalescent COVID-19 samples originated in the United States, Italy and Spain. PBMCs, B-cell-depleted T cells, or T cells provided the cDNA or gDNA that made up the material.

This clonotype was obtained from a man aged 70 or older with active or convalescent COVID-19. This sequence joins TRBV6-5 and TRBJ2-3; 8 bases match TRBD1. The sample taken for sequencing was peripheral blood. This chain's CDR3 is CASSSLSGTGSDTQYF. In nucleotides, the CDR3 is TGTGCCAGCAGTTCCCTTTCCGGGACAGGATCAGATACGCAGTATTTT.